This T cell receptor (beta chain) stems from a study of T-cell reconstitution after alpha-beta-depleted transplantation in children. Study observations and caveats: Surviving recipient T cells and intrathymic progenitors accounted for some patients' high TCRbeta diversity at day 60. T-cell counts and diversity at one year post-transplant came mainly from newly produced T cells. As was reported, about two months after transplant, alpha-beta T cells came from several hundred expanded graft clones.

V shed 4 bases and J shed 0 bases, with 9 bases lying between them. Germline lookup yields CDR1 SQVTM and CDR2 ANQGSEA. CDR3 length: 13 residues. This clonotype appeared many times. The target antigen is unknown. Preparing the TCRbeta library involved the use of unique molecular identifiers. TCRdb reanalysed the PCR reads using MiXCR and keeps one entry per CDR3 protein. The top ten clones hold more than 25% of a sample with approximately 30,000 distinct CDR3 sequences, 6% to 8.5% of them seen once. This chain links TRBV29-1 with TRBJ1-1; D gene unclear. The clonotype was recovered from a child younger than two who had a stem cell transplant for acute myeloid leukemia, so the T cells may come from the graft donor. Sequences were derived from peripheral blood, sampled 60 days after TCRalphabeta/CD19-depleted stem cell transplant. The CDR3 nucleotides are TGCAGCGTTGTAAGGCAGCTGAACACTGAAGCTTTCTTT. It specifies CSVVRQLNTEAFF.